A selection of T cell receptor beta chains follows, all from one sample in a study of cytomegalovirus exposure and HLA in healthy donors. Here immunoSEQ multiplex PCR was the method, and the copy in TCRdb shows in-frame clones only, minus some. This table has over 100,000 clones, around three fifths appearing once. The material sequenced was PBMCs. The receptor source for this set is a woman aged 40-49 years in good health and CMV-seronegative. The CDR3 runs from the conserved cysteine through the conserved F or W. The D gene is left open where the match is weak. The listing skips clone size in some rows; elsewhere it reads once, few, many or a size class.

j_call | clone_size | v_call | d_call | cdr3_aa | cdr3_nt
TRBJ1-6 | few | TRBV19 | TRBD1 | CASTGPGQGPYSPLHF | TGTGCCAGTACCGGACCGGGACAGGGGCCCTATTCACCCCTCCACTTT
TRBJ1-5 | - | TRBV10-1 | - | CASSDKRKTRGGQATNQPQHF | TGCGCCAGCAGTGATAAGAGAAAGACGAGGGGGGGGCAGGCTACTAATCAGCCCCAGCATTTT
TRBJ2-1 | - | TRBV5-4 | TRBD2 | CASSLIGLADTEQFF | TGTGCCAGCAGCTTGATCGGACTAGCGGATACTGAGCAGTTCTTC
TRBJ2-1 | - | TRBV5-1 | TRBD2 | CASRSTGTSGGANEQFF | TGCGCCAGCAGGTCCACCGGGACTAGCGGGGGGGCCAATGAGCAGTTCTTC
TRBJ1-4 | once | TRBV4-1 | - | CASSQGNRYNEKLFF | TGCGCCAGCAGCCAAGGGAACAGGTACAATGAAAAACTGTTTTTT
TRBJ2-7 | - | TRBV9 | - | CASSLRGTGTVEQYF | TGTGCCAGCAGCCTTCGGGGTACGGGAACCGTCGAGCAGTACTTC
TRBJ2-5 | - | TRBV7-9 | - | CASSLATAGEETQYF | TGTGCCAGCAGCTTAGCCACCGCAGGTGAAGAGACCCAGTACTTC
TRBJ1-1 | - | TRBV7-2 | TRBD1 | CASSSGGWDLLEAFF | TGTGCCAGCAGCTCAGGGGGGTGGGATCTTTTGGAAGCTTTCTTT
TRBJ1-1 | - | TRBV5-5 | TRBD1 | CASSSPRDRGNRAEAFF | TGTGCCAGCAGCTCACCCCGGGACAGGGGGAATCGAGCTGAAGCTTTCTTT
TRBJ1-1 | - | TRBV7-2 | - | CASSEGGWGAEAFF | TGTGCCAGCAGCGAAGGGGGTTGGGGAGCTGAAGCTTTCTTT
TRBJ2-5 | - | TRBV7-7 | TRBD2 | CASSTSGGARTQYF | TGTGCCAGCAGCACTAGCGGGGGGGCCCGGACCCAGTACTTC
TRBJ1-1 | - | TRBV5-1 | - | CASSLWGPNTEAFF | TGCGCCAGCAGCTTGTGGGGCCCGAACACTGAAGCTTTCTTT
TRBJ2-7 | - | TRBV4-3 | - | CASSQESGHVRPYEQYF | TGCGCCAGCAGCCAAGAATCGGGACACGTCCGGCCCTACGAGCAGTACTTC
TRBJ1-4 | few | TRBV30 | TRBD1 | CALDGSSGTGLEKLFF | TGTGCCCTGGATGGCTCTTCGGGGACAGGGCTCGAAAAACTGTTTTTT
TRBJ2-2 | few | TRBV5-4 | - | CASSLRLGDTGELFF | TGTGCCAGCAGCTTGAGGTTAGGGGACACCGGGGAGCTGTTTTTT
TRBJ1-1 | - | TRBV6-6 | - | CASSSDSRIAFF | TGTGCCAGCAGTTCGGACAGTCGGATAGCTTTCTTT
TRBJ1-2 | - | TRBV18 | - | CASSPSTGIGYTF | TGTGCCAGCTCACCATCGACAGGCATTGGCTACACCTTC
TRBJ2-7 | - | TRBV4-2 | - | CASSHERGGEYEQYF | TGTGCCAGCAGCCACGAAAGAGGGGGGGAGTACGAGCAGTACTTC
TRBJ2-3 | once | TRBV15 | - | CATSRDLATSDTQYF | TGTGCCACCAGCAGAGACCTCGCCACTTCAGATACGCAGTATTTT
TRBJ2-7 | - | TRBV5-1 | - | CASSLSGLSYEQYF | TGCGCCAGCAGCTTGTCAGGATTGAGCTACGAGCAGTACTTC
TRBJ2-5 | - | TRBV14 | - | CASSQDPRGERSQETQYF | TGTGCCAGCAGCCAAGACCCCCGTGGAGAGCGCTCGCAAGAGACCCAGTACTTC
TRBJ2-5 | - | TRBV27 | TRBD1 | CASSPLGTGVKTQYF | TGTGCCAGCAGTCCCCTGGGGACAGGAGTAAAGACCCAGTACTTC
TRBJ2-6 | few | TRBV30 | TRBD2 | CAWSGLSGRALSGANVLTF | TGTGCCTGGAGTGGCCTCTCAGGGAGGGCTCTTTCTGGGGCCAACGTCCTGACTTTC
TRBJ1-2 | few | TRBV10-3 | - | CASAGTPHYGYTF | TGTGCCTCCGCAGGGACTCCACACTATGGCTACACCTTC
TRBJ1-1 | once | TRBV6-1 | - | CASSETSRDRRAFF | TGTGCCAGCAGTGAAACCAGCAGGGATAGGCGGGCTTTCTTT
TRBJ2-5 | few | TRBV7-6 | - | CASRQGPIEETQYF | TGTGCCAGCAGGCAGGGCCCGATTGAAGAGACCCAGTACTTC
TRBJ1-3 | - | TRBV28 | TRBD1 | CASGRTGFGGNTIYF | TGTGCCAGCGGGAGGACAGGGTTCGGTGGAAACACCATATATTTT
TRBJ1-5 | - | TRBV7-8 | TRBD1 | CASSYTTGAYQPQHF | TGTGCCAGCAGCTACACTACAGGGGCCTATCAGCCCCAGCATTTT
TRBJ1-2 | - | TRBV11-2 | - | CASSFGGTWGGYTF | TGTGCCAGCAGCTTTGGGGGGACCTGGGGGGGCTACACCTTC
TRBJ2-7 | few | TRBV6-5 | TRBD2 | CCVRRGAGYEQYF | TGTTGCGTACGGCGGGGGGCTGGGTACGAGCAGTACTTC
TRBJ2-7 | - | TRBV6-1 | - | CASSERYEQYF | TGTGCCAGCAGTGAACGGTACGAGCAGTACTTC
TRBJ1-2 | - | TRBV5-4 | - | CASSFGDYGYTF | TGTGCCAGCAGCTTCGGGGACTATGGCTACACCTTC
TRBJ1-2 | - | TRBV5-1 | TRBD1 | CASSTDRGNYGYTF | TGCGCCAGCAGCACGGACAGGGGGAACTATGGCTACACCTTC
TRBJ2-7 | - | TRBV7-2 | TRBD1 | CASTPDPYRGLNEQYF | TGTGCCAGCACCCCAGATCCCTACAGGGGTTTAAACGAGCAGTACTTC
TRBJ1-5 | - | TRBV2 | TRBD1 | CASRLDRGGNQPQHF | TGTGCCAGCAGGCTTGACAGGGGCGGCAATCAGCCCCAGCATTTT
TRBJ1-2 | - | TRBV18 | - | CASSPTNLAGGSNYGYTF | TGTGCCAGCTCACCAACTAATTTGGCGGGGGGCTCTAACTATGGCTACACCTTC
TRBJ1-5 | - | TRBV5-4 | TRBD1 | CASSFGTGGRGDQPQHF | TGTGCCAGCAGCTTTGGGACAGGGGGCCGCGGCGATCAGCCCCAGCATTTT
TRBJ1-2 | few | TRBV5-1 | TRBD1 | CASSLADTGGILNPSYGYTF | TGCGCCAGCAGCTTGGCCGACACAGGGGGCATCCTCAATCCTAGCTATGGCTACACCTTC
TRBJ1-2 | - | TRBV6-1 | TRBD1 | CASSAIYRGGDYGYTF | TGTGCCAGCAGTGCAATTTACAGGGGGGGTGACTATGGCTACACCTTC
TRBJ2-3 | few | TRBV4-3 | - | CASSQELRGTDTQYF | TGCGCCAGCAGCCAAGAATTGAGGGGCACAGATACGCAGTATTTT
TRBJ2-3 | - | TRBV9 | TRBD1 | CASSSHMTGGADTQYF | TGTGCCAGCAGCTCCCACATGACAGGGGGGGCAGATACGCAGTATTTT
TRBJ2-7 | - | TRBV7-2 | - | CASSLVHASNYEQYF | TGTGCCAGCAGCTTAGTCCACGCATCTAACTACGAGCAGTACTTC
TRBJ2-4 | - | TRBV7-2 | - | CASSLTHAKNIQYF | TGTGCCAGCAGCCTTACACACGCCAAAAACATTCAGTACTTC
TRBJ1-3 | once | TRBV5-6 | - | CASSLDPRAGRNTIYF | TGTGCCAGCAGCTTGGATCCGAGAGCCGGTAGAAACACCATATATTTT
TRBJ1-6 | few | TRBV2 | TRBD1 | CASRGGQGSPLHF | TGTGCCAGCAGAGGGGGACAGGGTTCACCCCTCCACTTT
TRBJ2-1 | - | TRBV9 | TRBD1 | CASSVPDRANEQFF | TGTGCCAGCAGCGTACCCGACAGGGCCAATGAGCAGTTCTTC
TRBJ1-3 | few | TRBV7-9 | - | CASSLASSLTSGNTIYF | TGTGCCAGCAGCTTAGCCTCAAGTCTAACCTCTGGAAACACCATATATTTT
TRBJ2-5 | - | TRBV18 | - | CASSPRAGGQETQYF | TGTGCCAGCTCACCCCGCGCAGGAGGCCAAGAGACCCAGTACTTC
TRBJ2-3 | - | TRBV28 | TRBD1 | CASSDRAEDTQYF | TGTGCCAGCAGCGACAGGGCTGAAGATACGCAGTATTTT
TRBJ1-3 | once | TRBV7-9 | - | CASSYQQVLSGNTIYF | TGTGCCAGCAGCTACCAACAGGTCCTCTCTGGAAACACCATATATTTT
TRBJ1-2 | - | TRBV7-2 | TRBD1 | CASSSGTGDYGYTF | TGTGCCAGCAGCTCAGGGACAGGCGACTATGGCTACACCTTC
TRBJ2-5 | - | TRBV7-3 | TRBD2 | CASSLAGGLGETQYF | TGTGCCAGCAGTTTAGCGGGGGGGCTGGGAGAGACCCAGTACTTC
TRBJ1-1 | - | TRBV6-1 | TRBD1 | CASSLQGVPTEAFF | TGTGCCAGCAGTCTACAGGGGGTCCCTACTGAAGCTTTCTTT
TRBJ2-2 | once | TRBV30 | - | CARGFFGELFF | TGTGCCCGAGGGTTCTTCGGGGAGCTGTTTTTT